Below are 12 T cell receptor beta chains sequenced from a single sample in a study of response to subunit inactivated influenza vaccine. Each CDR3 protein gets one entry after TCRdb re-called the RT-PCR reads with MiXCR. The sample contains 500,000 to 600,000 distinct CDR3 sequences, approximately 16% of which appear only once. The source was CD4+ T cells sorted from PBMCs, collected around 25 months after vaccination. The receptor source for this set is a man aged 45 to 70 who received an inactivated influenza vaccine.

This clonotype has just a few counts. The chain joins TRBV20-1 to TRBJ2-7; 9 bases match TRBD1. J gave up 5 bases and V 2 bases, and 4 bases lay outside the gene matches. This CDR3 is built from 13 residues. CDR1 is DFQATT, CDR2 SNEGSKA, per germline (reference sequence). In DNA form, the CDR3 reads TGCAGTGCTAGAAGGGACAGGGCGGACGAGCAGTACTTC. This codes for CSARRDRADEQYF.

This clonotype was observed a handful of times. This rearrangement joins TRBV6-2 or TRBV6-3 to TRBJ2-1; 8 nucleotides align to TRBD1. The CDR3 is 16 residues long. Germline-derived CDR1 and CDR2 are MNHEY and SVGEGT. The V segment lost 4 bases and the J segment 4 bases; nucleotides outside the gene matches: 9. The CDR3 is CASSSPGTGRYNEQFF. CDR3 nucleotides: TGTGCCAGCAGTTCGCCCGGGACAGGTCGGTACAATGAGCAGTTCTTC.

In regard to this clonotype: Sequence at one end of the junction differs from germline and may be a read error. The genes are TRBV9 and TRBJ2-5; D remains unclear. Germline V lookup: CDR1 SGDLS, CDR2 YYNGEE. The CDR3 is 13 residues long. CDR3 nucleotide sequence: TGTGCCAGCAGCCAAAAGAACCAAGAGACCAAGTACTTC. Encoded protein: CASSQKNQETKYF.

V gene TRBV6-1 combines with J gene TRBJ2-1; TRBD2 might be the D (6 bases). The CDR3 contains 13 residues. V lost 3 bases to trimming and J lost 6 bases, with 9 bases between them. The germline gives CDR1 MNHNS, CDR2 SASEGT. CDR3 loop: CASSEGRGNEQFF. Written as DNA, the CDR3 is TGTGCCAGCAGTGAGGGGCGGGGCAATGAGCAGTTCTTC.

The chain recombines TRBV5-5 with TRBJ2-2; D not resolved. V was cut by 2 bases and J by 7 bases, with 12 bases left in between. This CDR3 spans 14 amino acids. Germline V gives CDR1 SGHKS, CDR2 YYEKEE (reference sequence). The CDR3 DNA follows: TGTGCCAGCAGCTTCACTGCGAAACACGGGGAGCTGTTTTTT. This encodes CASSFTAKHGELFF.

The chain carries TRBV7-2 and TRBJ2-2; D may match TRBD1 or TRBD2 (6 bases each). CDR1 is SGHTA, CDR2 FQGNSA, per germline. V lost 3 bases, J lost 6 bases, and 14 bases lay in between. The CDR3 is made up of 15 amino acids. CDR3 protein: CASSFKGGEAGELFF. The CDR3 DNA reads TGTGCCAGCAGCTTTAAGGGGGGAGAGGCCGGGGAGCTGTTTTTT.

The chain has TRBV7-2 and TRBJ1-2, with D perhaps matching TRBD1 (5 bases). The V gene's germline CDR1 is SGHTA and CDR2 FQGNSA. V lost 2 bases and J lost 2, with 12 bases in between. This CDR3 has 15 residues. The CDR3 nucleotides are TGTGCCAGCAGCTTATCCCAGGGATCCAACTATGGCTACACCTTC. This encodes CASSLSQGSNYGYTF.

V and J are TRBV6-5 and TRBJ1-1; D gene ambiguous. Germline V gene lookup returns CDR1 MNHEY and CDR2 SVGAGI. Trimming took 3 bases from V and 4 from J, leaving 6 bases between them. CDR3 length equals 12 residues. Written as DNA, the CDR3 is TGTGCCAGCAGTTATGGTGGCACTGAAGCTTTCTTT. This codes for CASSYGGTEAFF.

The chain uses TRBV11-2 and TRBJ2-3; TRBD1 matches at 10 bases. Germline CDR1 reads SGHAT; CDR2 reads FQNNGV. V dropped 1 base and J dropped 8; count of bases not matched to a gene: 9. This CDR3 has 16 amino acids. The CDR3 sequence is CASSLGGGTGVRTQYF. The CDR3 nucleotides are TGTGCCAGCAGCTTAGGGGGGGGGACAGGGGTGCGTACGCAGTATTTT.

This clonotype has only a few counts. This chain links TRBV11-2 with TRBJ2-3; D is uncertain. This CDR3 is built from 14 residues. The germline V and J ends were trimmed by 2 bases and 4 bases, with 10 bases remaining between them. Germline V lookup: CDR1 SGHAT, CDR2 FQNNGV. This chain's CDR3 is CASSLNVGPDTQYF. The CDR3 DNA reads as TGTGCCAGCAGCTTAAACGTTGGGCCAGATACGCAGTATTTT.

This clonotype came up a few times. This chain uses TRBV2 with TRBJ1-2; possible D gene TRBD1, 5 bases. From germline, CDR1 is SNHLY and CDR2 FYNNEI. Trimming stripped 4 bases from V and 7 bases from J, with 16 bases between. This CDR3 comprises 14 residues. The CDR3 DNA reads TGTGCCAGCAGTGGTGCACTGGGGGTTAGTGGCTACACCTTC. It codes for CASSGALGVSGYTF.

This clonotype was observed a handful of times. The chain links TRBV20-1 to TRBJ1-6; D unresolved. Germline loops: CDR1 DFQATT, CDR2 SNEGSKA (reference sequence). V was pared by 5 bases and J by 3 bases, with 14 bases between. CDR3 length: 15 amino acids. The CDR3 DNA is TGCAGTGCTTATCGGCAGGCTGGCTATAATTCACCCCTCCACTTT. This gives the protein CSAYRQAGYNSPLHF.